This passage covers 18 T cell receptor beta chains from one sample sequenced in a study of somatic mutations in cytotoxic T cells in rheumatoid arthritis. Sequencing used immunoSEQ multiplex PCR; TCRdb keeps in-frame clones, though not all of them. In the table there are more than 15,000 clones, about four fifths of which are singletons. The material sequenced was CD8+ T cells sorted from blood. Receptors originate from an adult with rheumatoid arthritis.

The J gene is TRBJ2-2, the V gene TRBV7-9, with 12 bases aligning to TRBD2. J gave up 5 bases and V 6 bases, and 4 bases lay outside the gene matches. The length of the CDR3 is 15 residues. Germline loops: CDR1 SEHNR, CDR2 FQNEAQ (reference sequence). The CDR3 DNA is TGTGCCAGCAGTCTAGCGGGAGGGAGGACCGGGGAGCTGTTTTTT. Encoded protein: CASSLAGGRTGELFF.

This chain joins TRBV19 and TRBJ1-1, with 9 bases identical to TRBD1. The germline CDR1 and CDR2 sequences are LNHDA and SQIVND (reference sequence). Trimming removed 0 bases from V and 3 bases from J; junction bases left unmatched: 2. CDR3 size: 15 residues. The CDR3 region is CASSIDDRGDTEAFF. In DNA, the CDR3 is TGTGCCAGTAGTATAGACGACAGGGGGGACACTGAAGCTTTCTTT.

This chain uses TRBV27 with TRBJ2-7; the match to TRBD2 covers 8 bases. This CDR3 region has 16 residues. Germline CDR1 MNHEY, CDR2 SMNVEV (reference sequence). Trimming took 8 bases from V and 5 from J; bases not matched to a gene: 17. CDR3 bases: TGTGCCAGCCATCCCCGCCCTCCGGGACTAGACGACGAGCAGTACTTC. It translates to CASHPRPPGLDDEQYF.

There are a few counts of this clone. The genes are TRBV5-1 and TRBJ2-1, with 9 bases identical to TRBD1. Germline loops: CDR1 SGHRS, CDR2 YFSETQ. CDR3 size: 13 residues. With 7 bases clipped from V and 5 bases from J, the junction kept 4 bases outside the gene matches. The CDR3 region is CASEGQGNNEQFF. In DNA form, the CDR3 reads TGCGCCAGCGAGGGACAGGGTAACAATGAGCAGTTCTTC.

J is TRBJ2-5 and V is TRBV6-6; D may be TRBD2 (5 bases). This CDR3 has 15 residues. The germline V gene encodes CDR1 MNHNY and CDR2 SVGAGI (reference sequence). The V end lost 10 bases, the J end lost 7 bases, and 25 bases lay between the germline ends. The CDR3 protein is CATLGMSSGRWTQYF. CDR3 DNA sequence: TGTGCCACCCTCGGGATGTCAAGTGGTCGATGGACCCAGTACTTC.

This sequence joins TRBV5-1 and TRBJ2-1; 8 positions match TRBD1. Germline CDR1 and CDR2: SGHRS and YFSETQ. Trimming at V came to 2 bases and at J to 4 bases, leaving 5 bases not matched to a gene. There are 15 residues in the CDR3. The CDR3 DNA sequence: TGCGCCAGCAGCTTAACAGGGGGTGGGTACAATGAGCAGTTCTTC. Translation: CASSLTGGGYNEQFF.

The chain has TRBV27 and TRBJ2-1; 14 bases fit TRBD2. Losses at the gene ends were 5 bases for V and 2 bases for J; bases not matched to a gene: 8. The CDR3 spans 18 residues. CDR1 is MNHEY, CDR2 SMNVEV, per germline (reference sequence). The CDR3 region has the DNA TGTGCCAGCAGTCCGGGACTAGCGGGAGCGAACGCCTACAATGAGCAGTTCTTC. Its translation is CASSPGLAGANAYNEQFF.

The chain couples TRBV23-1 to TRBJ2-1, with 11 bases aligning to TRBD2. TRBV23-1 is an open reading frame, and its role is uncertain. With V trimmed by 2 bases and J by 1 base, 10 bases remained unmatched. This CDR3 comprises 19 residues. CDR3 DNA: TGCGCCAGCAGTCAAACCTGGGGGACTAGCGGAGGATCCTACAATGAGCAGTTCTTC. Translation: CASSQTWGTSGGSYNEQFF.

The chain combines TRBV5-1 with TRBJ2-7; D possibly corresponds to TRBD2 (6 bases). The germline V gene has CDR1 SGHRS and CDR2 YFSETQ. V dropped 0 bases and J dropped 6 bases, with 10 bases sitting between them. The CDR3 is 13 residues long. CDR3 coding DNA: TGCGCCAGCAGCTTGGGAGGTAGCGGCGAGCAGTACTTC. Encoded protein: CASSLGGSGEQYF.

This chain joins TRBV27 and TRBJ2-6, with TRBD1 matching 9 bases. The trim removed 8 bases at V and 7 bases at J, leaving 9 bases unmatched. This CDR3 region has 15 residues. Germline values: CDR1 MNHEY, CDR2 SMNVEV (reference sequence). CDR3 coding DNA: TGTGCCAGCGGGGGACAGGGAGCTAGAGCCAACGTCCTGACTTTC. Residues: CASGGQGARANVLTF.

The chain couples TRBV13 to TRBJ1-1; D is possibly TRBD1 (5 bases). This CDR3 is built from 15 residues. Between the trimmed V and J ends, which lost 3 bases and 1 base, there was a span of 12 bases. Germline V gene data show CDR1 as PRHDT and CDR2 as FYEKMQ (reference sequence). The CDR3 bases are TGTGCCAGCAGCTTGGGGCTTTTGGGGAACACTGAAGCTTTCTTT. Its protein is CASSLGLLGNTEAFF.

V and J are TRBV7-9 and TRBJ2-2; D is possibly TRBD2 (5 bases). Trimming took 3 bases from V and 3 from J, leaving 5 bases between them. Germline CDR1 and CDR2: SEHNR and FQNEAQ (reference sequence). CDR3 length: 13 residues. The CDR3 DNA reads as TGTGCCAGCAGCTTCGGGGACACCGGGGAGCTGTTTTTT. Translation: CASSFGDTGELFF.

This sequence joins TRBV28 and TRBJ2-5; the D is unclear. Trimming took off 2 bases at V and 2 bases at J, with 12 bases between the two ends. This CDR3 contains 15 residues. Germline values: CDR1 MDHEN, CDR2 SYDVKM. CDR3: CASSLGRSRQETQYF. The DNA of the CDR3 is TGTGCCAGCAGTTTAGGCCGGAGCCGGCAAGAGACCCAGTACTTC.

J is TRBJ2-2 and V is TRBV2; 14 bases agree with TRBD2. Germline V gene lookup returns CDR1 SNHLY and CDR2 FYNNEI. This CDR3 is built from 19 residues. Trimming at V came to 5 bases and at J to 2 bases, leaving 10 bases not matched to a gene. The CDR3 region is CASSPSGTSGSINTGELFF. Written as DNA, the CDR3 is TGTGCCAGCAGTCCTTCCGGGACTAGCGGGAGTATCAACACCGGGGAGCTGTTTTTT.

The chain couples TRBV9 to TRBJ2-2, with D unresolved. The germline CDR1 and CDR2 sequences are SGDLS and YYNGEE. This CDR3 has 15 amino acids. V lost 0 bases and J lost 0, with 6 bases in between. The CDR3 nucleotides are TGTGCCAGCAGCGTAGCTAGAGCGAACACCGGGGAGCTGTTTTTT. It translates to CASSVARANTGELFF.

This clone was detected once. The junction departs from the called germline gene at one end, perhaps through a read error. The rearrangement links TRBV6-5 to TRBJ2-5, with TRBD1 matching 7 bases. CDR1 is MNHEY and CDR2 is SVGAGI in the germline V gene. This CDR3 has 14 residues. The DNA for the CDR3 is TGTGCCCGCAGCCAGGACAGGAACCAAGAGACCCAGTACTTC. It translates to CARSQDRNQETQYF.

The gene calls are TRBV7-2 and TRBJ2-2; no firm D call. Trimming shortened V by 6 bases and J by 6 bases, and 11 bases separated the two germline ends. Germline values: CDR1 SGHTA, CDR2 FQGNSA. This CDR3 comprises 13 residues. The CDR3 region has the DNA TGTGCCAGCAGTAAGACAACGCCCGGGGAGCTGTTTTTT. As protein: CASSKTTPGELFF. The whole variable domain, filled in from reference TRBV7-2 and TRBJ2-2, reads GAGVSQSPSNKVTEKGKDVELRCDPISGHTALYWYRQSLGQGLEFLIYFQGNSAPDKSGLPSDRFSAERTGGSVSTLTIQRTQQEDSAVYLCASSKTTPGELFFGEGSRLTVL.

This clone has a single count. The V and J genes are TRBV9 and TRBJ2-7; TRBD2 might be the D (5 bases). Germline V lookup: CDR1 SGDLS, CDR2 YYNGEE. The CDR3 covers 16 residues. Deletions cut 4 bases from V and 2 bases from J, with 19 bases between. CDR3 region: CASSPSSKGSPYEQYF. The DNA of the CDR3 is TGTGCCAGCAGCCCTAGCAGTAAGGGTTCCCCCTACGAGCAGTACTTC.